Below, 12 T cell receptor beta chains from the same sample are listed, as sequenced in a study of T-cell memory formation after mild COVID-19. MiXCR, applied by TCRdb to the 5' RACE reads, yields one record per CDR3 protein. The top ten clones hold under 25% of a sample with a few hundred thousand distinct CDR3 sequences, approximately 20% of them seen once. The sample was PBMCs or a T cell subset sorted from them (not recorded which). These receptors all come from a man aged 18 to 30 who had mild COVID-19 (a few samples of this study predate the infection). Cell type and time point are not known.

This clonotype appeared once. J is TRBJ2-7 and V is TRBV6-6, with 8 bases aligning to TRBD1. The trim removed 6 bases at V and 3 bases at J, leaving 7 bases unmatched. This CDR3 is 14 amino acids long. CDR1 MNHNY and CDR2 SVGAGI come from the germline V gene (reference sequence). For the CDR3, the DNA is TGTGCCAGCAGGCCTACCAGGGGGCTCTACGAGCAGTACTTC. As protein: CASRPTRGLYEQYF.

This chain joins TRBV12-3 or TRBV12-4 and TRBJ2-1; 9 positions match TRBD1. The CDR3 sequence is 15 residues long. V lost 7 bases and J lost 6; bases outside the gene matches: 10. The CDR3 spells CASTSTGTGPNEQFF. The CDR3 bases are TGTGCCAGCACTTCCACCGGGACAGGGCCCAATGAGCAGTTCTTC.

This clonotype was seen a single time. This chain connects TRBV7-6 to TRBJ2-1; D not resolved. CDR1 is SGHVS and CDR2 is FNYEAQ in the germline V gene. The CDR3 has 13 residues. Trimming cost V 3 bases and J 5 bases, with 8 bases left between them. The CDR3 region has the DNA TGTGCCAGCAGCTTTTTCGGAAACAATGAGCAGTTCTTC. Protein product: CASSFFGNNEQFF. The variable domain in full, completed from reference TRBV7-6 and TRBJ2-1, reads GAGVSQSPRYKVTKRGQDVALRCDPISGHVSLYWYRQALGQGPEFLTYFNYEAQQDKSGLPNDRFSAERPEGSISTLTIQRTEQRDSAMYRCASSFFGNNEQFFGPGTRLTVL.

The rearrangement links TRBV5-1 to TRBJ1-1; D is undetermined. From germline, CDR1 is SGHRS and CDR2 YFSETQ. The length of the CDR3 is 15 residues. The V and J ends lost 0 bases and 8 bases respectively, with 17 bases between them. CDR3: CASSLVLQTSGEAFF. The CDR3 coding sequence is TGCGCCAGCAGCTTGGTACTACAGACCTCTGGGGAAGCTTTCTTT.

V and J are TRBV4-3 and TRBJ2-3, with 12 bases identical to TRBD2. The trim removed 0 bases at V and 4 bases at J, leaving 8 bases unmatched. Germline V gene lookup returns CDR1 LGHNA and CDR2 YSLEER. The CDR3 is 18 residues long. The CDR3 coding sequence is TGCGCCAGCAGCCAAGATCCTAGCGGGGGGGATTGGCCAGATACGCAGTATTTT. Encoded protein: CASSQDPSGGDWPDTQYF.

The chain has TRBV5-1 and TRBJ2-2; 7 bases map to TRBD2. V was pared by 0 bases and J by 4 bases, with 9 bases of the junction left unmatched. The germline V gene encodes CDR1 SGHRS and CDR2 YFSETQ. The CDR3 runs 17 residues. CDR3 coding DNA: TGCGCCAGCAGCTTGGTGGCTAGCGGAGGTGGCACCGGGGAGCTGTTTTTT. It is translated as CASSLVASGGGTGELFF.

The chain joins TRBV12-3 or TRBV12-4 to TRBJ1-2; D gene ambiguous. This CDR3 comprises 14 residues. Trimming stripped 1 base from V and 6 bases from J, with 12 bases between. CDR3 region: CASSLVAGRDGYTF. In nucleotides, the CDR3 is TGTGCCAGCAGTTTAGTTGCAGGTCGGGATGGCTACACCTTC.

This clonotype was recorded at least ten times. The chain carries TRBV7-8 and TRBJ1-5; 7 nucleotides line up with TRBD1. Germline lookup yields CDR1 SGHVS and CDR2 FQNEAQ. The V gene end was trimmed by 5 bases and the J gene end by 5 bases; junction bases not matched to a gene: 3. The CDR3 runs to 13 residues. DNA for the CDR3: TGTGCCAGCAGCCGCACAGGGGATCAGCCCCAGCATTTT. Translating it yields CASSRTGDQPQHF.

In its sample, this clonotype was seen a few times. The chain carries TRBV5-1 and TRBJ2-1, with a tentative D call TRBD2 (5 bases). The CDR3 has 15 residues. CDR1 and CDR2 from the germline V gene are SGHRS and YFSETQ. V was trimmed by 4 bases and J by 13 bases, leaving 24 bases between them. The CDR3 nucleotides read TGCGCCAGCAGCCAAATCTCCGGGATGTCAAGGGCTCAGTTCTTC. It translates to CASSQISGMSRAQFF. Drawing the rest from reference TRBV5-1 and TRBJ2-1, the complete variable domain is KAGVTQTPRYLIKTRGQQVTLSCSPISGHRSVSWYQQTPGQGLQFLFEYFSETQRNKGNFPGRFSGRQFSNSRSEMNVSTLELGDSALYLCASSQISGMSRAQFFGPGTRLTVL.

This clonotype was counted only a few times. The chain links TRBV4-1 to TRBJ2-5; TRBD1 is a possible D gene (5 bases). The length of the CDR3 is 15 residues. V was cut by 0 bases and J by 2 bases, with 10 bases left in between. Germline V gene lookup returns CDR1 MGHRA and CDR2 YSYEKL. The CDR3 reads CASSQDIGVQETQYF. The CDR3 DNA reads TGCGCCAGCAGCCAAGATATAGGGGTTCAAGAGACCCAGTACTTC.

This clonotype was counted ten times or more. This chain's CDR3 is CASSLSSYNSPLHF. In nucleotides, the CDR3 is TGTGCCAGCAGTTTAAGCTCCTATAATTCACCCCTCCACTTT. This sequence joins TRBV12-3 or TRBV12-4 and TRBJ1-6; D gene ambiguous. This CDR3 spans 14 amino acids. The V end was cut by 2 bases, the J end by 0 bases, with 2 bases between.

This clonotype came up a few times. The genes are TRBV5-1 and TRBJ2-3, with TRBD2 matching over 9 bases. This CDR3 is 15 amino acids long. In germline, CDR1 is SGHRS, CDR2 YFSETQ. The J segment lost 4 bases and the V segment lost 5 bases, leaving 8 bases of the junction unmatched. The CDR3 region has the DNA TGCGCCAGCAGTTCCCTAGCGGGGCAAGCAGATACGCAGTATTTT. Its protein is CASSSLAGQADTQYF.